This T cell receptor beta chain appears in the sequencing data of a study of cytomegalovirus exposure and HLA in healthy donors. V gave up 2 bases and J gave up 4 bases; unmatched junction bases: 4. Germline V gene sequence: CDR1 WSHSY, CDR2 SAAADI. CDR3 length: 14 residues. The PCR ran on 60 Vbeta and 13 Jbeta primers. The method was immunoSEQ multiplex PCR; TCRdb's version includes in-frame clones alone and lacks a portion of them. The table shows some 200,000 clones, with around 81% occurring only once. The receptor was derived from a woman in her twenties or thirties in good health and CMV-seronegative. The sequenced material came from PBMCs. The J gene is TRBJ2-7, the V gene TRBV10-2; 8 bases agree with TRBD1. CDR3: CASSEGTGSYEQYF. In DNA form, the CDR3 reads TGCGCCAGCAGTGAGGGGACAGGTTCGTACGAGCAGTACTTC.